There are many counts of the clone carrying this TCR beta chain. Germline V gives CDR1 SGHRS, CDR2 YFSETQ. Trimming cost V 5 bases and J 1 base, with 18 bases left between them. This CDR3 has 16 amino acids. This sample was taken from a study of CD8 T cells in ankylosing spondylitis. TCRdb fed the 5' RACE reads into MiXCR, producing one record per CDR3 protein. The table includes fewer than 250,000 distinct CDR3 sequences, about 10% detected once. This TCR came from a male donor with ankylosing spondylitis or in good health (not recorded which). This sequence joins TRBV5-1 and TRBJ1-2; a weak D match, TRBD1 (5 bases). Material: blood, either unsorted or a sorted T cell fraction (not recorded which). DNA for the CDR3: TGCGCCAGCAGTATCGATGCGGACATCTTTAACTATGGCTACACCTTC. Translated: CASSIDADIFNYGYTF.